The next 27 T cell receptor beta chains were all read from a single sample in a study of blood T cell repertoires in COVID-19. The protocol was immunoSEQ multiplex PCR, while the TCRdb copy is restricted to in-frame clones and leaves out a portion. The sample has tens of thousands of clones; approximately 85% are singletons. The material sequenced was peripheral blood. These TCRs come from a woman aged 80 or over with COVID-19, enrolled during active disease.

J is TRBJ2-3 and V is TRBV7-2; a weak D match, TRBD2 (5 bases). Trimming removed 6 bases at V and 7 bases at J, with 14 bases between. The CDR3 is 13 residues long. Germline loops: CDR1 SGHTA, CDR2 FQGNSA. CDR3 sequence (DNA): TGTGCCAGCAGAAACCGGGGAGTTCATACGCAGTATTTT. This codes for CASRNRGVHTQYF. The full variable domain, in which reference TRBV7-2 and TRBJ2-3 provide the parts outside the CDR3, is GAGVSQSPSNKVTEKGKDVELRCDPISGHTALYWYRQSLGQGLEFLIYFQGNSAPDKSGLPSDRFSAERTGGSVSTLTIQRTQQEDSAVYLCASRNRGVHTQYFGPGTRLTVL.

The V and J genes are TRBV6-1 and TRBJ2-5; 7 positions match TRBD1. This CDR3 is built from 14 residues. Germline V gene sequence: CDR1 MNHNS, CDR2 SASEGT. The ends lost 0 bases at V and 5 bases at J; junction bases unmatched: 3. The CDR3 sequence: CASSEAGGRETQYF. CDR3 in DNA: TGTGCCAGCAGTGAAGCAGGGGGCCGGGAGACCCAGTACTTC.

The chain has TRBV7-2 and TRBJ2-2, with 9 bases matching TRBD2. V lost 1 base to trimming and J lost 3 bases; unmatched junction nucleotides: 3. CDR3 size: 16 residues. CDR1 and CDR2 (germline): SGHTA, FQGNSA. CDR3 sequence reads: CASSLVAGGYTGELFF. CDR3 nucleotides: TGTGCCAGCAGCTTAGTGGCGGGGGGGTACACCGGGGAGCTGTTTTTT.

This clone has just one count. The chain carries TRBV7-6 and TRBJ1-2; the D gene is possibly TRBD1 (5 bases). CDR1 is SGHVS and CDR2 is FNYEAQ in the germline V gene. Trimming shortened V by 4 bases and J by 1 base, and 19 bases separated the two germline ends. The CDR3 length is 17 residues. The chain's CDR3 is CASSSRPQGLLNYGYTF. The DNA of the CDR3 is TGTGCCAGCAGCTCCCGCCCGCAGGGCCTCCTTAACTATGGCTACACCTTC.

The chain combines TRBV27 with TRBJ2-1; a weak D match, TRBD2 (5 bases). The CDR3 runs 15 residues. The germline CDR1 and CDR2 sequences are MNHEY and SMNVEV (reference sequence). Deletions cut 2 bases from V and 10 bases from J, with 18 bases between. The chain's CDR3 is CASSLRALSPGEQFF. As DNA, the CDR3 is TGTGCCAGCAGTTTAAGGGCCCTCTCCCCGGGGGAGCAGTTCTTC.

This clone was detected once. The chain uses TRBV5-1 and TRBJ2-7, with 9 bases matching TRBD1. Germline V gene sequence: CDR1 SGHRS, CDR2 YFSETQ. The CDR3 spans 16 residues. V lost 3 bases and J lost 2; bases outside the gene matches: 9. CDR3 amino acids: CASSSQVGDRAYEQYF. The CDR3, as DNA: TGCGCCAGCAGCTCCCAGGTGGGGGACAGGGCCTACGAGCAGTACTTC.

The chain recombines TRBV18 with TRBJ1-1, with TRBD1 matching over 12 bases. V lost 1 base to trimming and J lost 1 base; unmatched junction nucleotides: 4. In germline, CDR1 is KGHSH, CDR2 LQKENI. This CDR3 is built from 17 residues. Here the CDR3 DNA reads TGTGCCAGCTCACCACTGGGACAGGGGGCGCCGAACACTGAAGCTTTCTTT. Protein: CASSPLGQGAPNTEAFF. The whole variable domain, filled in from reference TRBV18 and TRBJ1-1, reads NAGVMQNPRHLVRRRGQEARLRCSPMKGHSHVYWYRQLPEEGLKFMVYLQKENIIDESGMPKERFSAEFPKEGPSILRIQQVVRGDSAAYFCASSPLGQGAPNTEAFFGQGTRLTVV.

This clone was seen a few times. The chain employs TRBV10-3 and TRBJ2-5, with TRBD1 matching over 8 bases. The trim removed 10 bases at V and 2 bases at J, leaving 3 bases unmatched. Germline V gives CDR1 ENHRY, CDR2 SYGVKD. The CDR3 length is 12 residues. The CDR3 loop reads CATRTGQETQYF. The CDR3 nucleotides read TGTGCCACCCGGACAGGGCAAGAGACCCAGTACTTC.

The DNA for the CDR3 is TGTGCCAGCAGTTCACCCCTCCTAGCGGGAGATCCAGATACGCAGTATTTT. The encoded protein is CASSSPLLAGDPDTQYF. This sequence joins TRBV6-2 or TRBV6-3 and TRBJ2-3; the match to TRBD2 covers 10 bases. From germline, CDR1 is MNHEY and CDR2 SVGEGT. V was pared by 4 bases and J by 4 bases, with 11 bases of the junction left unmatched. This CDR3 spans 17 amino acids.

The chain recombines TRBV14 with TRBJ1-6; D is undetermined. The ends were cut back, 1 base at V and 9 bases at J, with 4 bases in the middle. Germline V gene data show CDR1 as SGHDN and CDR2 as FVKESK. This CDR3 spans 12 amino acids. The CDR3 DNA reads as TGTGCCAGCAGCCAAGCGGGTTCACCCCTCCACTTT. This encodes CASSQAGSPLHF. The variable domain in full, completed from reference TRBV14 and TRBJ1-6, reads EAGVTQFPSHSVIEKGQTVTLRCDPISGHDNLYWYRRVMGKEIKFLLHFVKESKQDESGMPNNRFLAERTGGTYSTLKVQPAELEDSGVYFCASSQAGSPLHFGNGTRLTVT.

The J gene is TRBJ1-1, the V gene TRBV18; D unclear. The CDR3 covers 14 residues. The ends were cut back, 5 bases at V and 3 bases at J, with 13 bases in the middle. Per the germline V gene, CDR1 is KGHSH and CDR2 is LQKENI. The CDR3 DNA reads TGTGCCAGCTCAAAGACGACCGGGGACACTGAAGCTTTCTTT. This codes for CASSKTTGDTEAFF. Full variable domain (missing parts from reference TRBV18 and TRBJ1-1): NAGVMQNPRHLVRRRGQEARLRCSPMKGHSHVYWYRQLPEEGLKFMVYLQKENIIDESGMPKERFSAEFPKEGPSILRIQQVVRGDSAAYFCASSKTTGDTEAFFGQGTRLTVV.

This chain links TRBV19 with TRBJ1-5, with D maybe TRBD1 (5 bases). The CDR3 consists of 15 residues. From germline, CDR1 is LNHDA and CDR2 SQIVND (reference sequence). V gave up 1 base and J gave up 1 base, with 8 bases separating them. Here the CDR3 reads CASSIARGSNQPQHF. The CDR3 nucleotides are TGTGCCAGTAGTATAGCCCGGGGGAGCAATCAGCCCCAGCATTTT.

This chain uses TRBV12-3 or TRBV12-4 with TRBJ1-1; D not certain. V was clipped by 7 bases and J by 0 bases, with 9 bases between them. This CDR3 comprises 13 residues. DNA of the CDR3: TGTGCCAGCACCGTCACAGTGAACACTGAAGCTTTCTTT. It encodes CASTVTVNTEAFF.

The chain joins TRBV5-8 to TRBJ1-2; TRBD1 aligns across 11 bases. V gave up 1 base and J gave up 4 bases; unmatched junction bases: 3. Per germline, CDR1 SGHTS and CDR2 YDEGEE. The CDR3 runs 15 residues. CDR3 in DNA: TGTGCCAGCAGCTTGAGGGACAGGGGGACCTATGGCTACACCTTC. As protein: CASSLRDRGTYGYTF.

The genes are TRBV7-9 and TRBJ1-5, with D possibly being TRBD1 (6 bases). The CDR3 contains 14 residues. V was cut by 4 bases and J by 6 bases, with 13 bases left in between. CDR1 SEHNR and CDR2 FQNEAQ come from the germline V gene (reference sequence). The CDR3 loop is CASSSGVSGQPQHF. CDR3 bases: TGTGCCAGCAGCTCAGGGGTCTCGGGTCAGCCCCAGCATTTT.

This clone was seen just once. This chain links TRBV14 with TRBJ1-1; unclear D gene. The CDR3 is 14 amino acids. V shed 0 bases and J shed 1 base, with 6 bases lying between them. Germline V gene sequence: CDR1 SGHDN, CDR2 FVKESK. The CDR3 sequence: CASSQDFWNTEAFF. The CDR3 DNA is TGTGCCAGCAGCCAAGACTTTTGGAACACTGAAGCTTTCTTT.

The chain combines TRBV5-5 with TRBJ1-1; D is possibly TRBD1 (6 bases). Germline V gene sequence: CDR1 SGHKS, CDR2 YYEKEE (reference sequence). Trimming removed 3 bases from V and 3 bases from J, with 9 bases in between. The CDR3 is 13 residues long. The CDR3 loop is CASSSQGYTEAFF. For the CDR3, the DNA is TGTGCCAGCAGCTCACAGGGTTACACTGAAGCTTTCTTT.

This chain uses TRBV5-1 with TRBJ2-1; weak D call: TRBD2 (6 bases). V dropped 0 bases and J dropped 4 bases, with 8 bases sitting between them. Per germline, CDR1 SGHRS and CDR2 YFSETQ. The CDR3 length is 14 residues. The CDR3 bases are TGCGCCAGCAGCTTGGTGGGGACTTACAATGAGCAGTTCTTC. Translated, it gives CASSLVGTYNEQFF.

The chain is built from TRBV10-3 and TRBJ2-1; perhaps TRBD1 as D (5 bases). This CDR3 region has 13 residues. Trimming left V 1 base short and J 12 bases short, with 13 bases between. CDR1 ENHRY and CDR2 SYGVKD come from the germline V gene. In nucleotides, the CDR3 is TGTGCCATCAGTGAGTTTAGACAGTCTAGGCAGTTCTTC. This encodes CAISEFRQSRQFF.

The CDR3 reads CASSMFRDSATNEKLFF. CDR3 coding DNA: TGTGCCAGTAGTATGTTTAGGGACAGCGCAACTAATGAAAAACTGTTTTTT. The V and J genes are TRBV19 and TRBJ1-4; TRBD1 agrees at 7 bases. The CDR3 consists of 17 residues. V was pared by 3 bases and J by 0 bases, with 7 bases of the junction left unmatched. Germline V gene sequence: CDR1 LNHDA, CDR2 SQIVND (reference sequence).

V gene TRBV5-4 combines with J gene TRBJ1-2; 7 nucleotides agree with TRBD1. The J segment lost 0 bases and the V segment lost 4 bases, leaving 6 bases of the junction unmatched. This CDR3 is 15 amino acids long. Germline CDR1 reads SGHNT; CDR2 reads YYREEE (reference sequence). The CDR3 bases are TGTGCCAGCAGCCAACCGGGACAGACTAACTATGGCTACACCTTC. Translation gives CASSQPGQTNYGYTF.

The sample holds a few counts of this clone. The DNA for the CDR3 is TGTGCCAGCAGTGCCCAGGGACAGGGGCAGGGCTACACCTTC. Translated: CASSAQGQGQGYTF. This sequence joins TRBV6-2 or TRBV6-3 and TRBJ1-2, with 10 bases lining up with TRBD1. Germline V CDR1 and CDR2: MNHEY, SVGEGT. The CDR3 runs to 14 residues. V shed 5 bases, J shed 8 bases, and the junction held 8 bases outside the gene matches.

The chain has TRBV2 and TRBJ2-7; D remains ambiguous. Deletions cut 7 bases from V and 2 bases from J, with 12 bases between. The length of the CDR3 is 13 residues. The germline V gene has CDR1 SNHLY and CDR2 FYNNEI. Here the CDR3 reads CASNLELAYEQYF. As DNA, the CDR3 is TGTGCCAGCAACTTAGAGTTAGCCTACGAGCAGTACTTC.

V is TRBV5-6 and J is TRBJ1-2, with 9 bases matching TRBD1. The V gene's germline CDR1 is SGHDT and CDR2 YYEEEE. CDR3 length equals 17 residues. The trim removed 0 bases at V and 5 bases at J, leaving 11 bases unmatched. The CDR3 bases are TGTGCCAGCAGCTTGGCCCAGAACAGGGACAGGGTGTATGGCTACACCTTC. It specifies CASSLAQNRDRVYGYTF.

This clone came up once. The rearrangement joins TRBV2 to TRBJ2-5; D gene unclear. Germline assignment: CDR1 SNHLY and CDR2 FYNNEI. This CDR3 is built from 13 residues. V lost 4 bases and J 5 bases, leaving 11 bases between the germline ends. The CDR3 region has the DNA TGTGCCAGCAGTGTTGTTAGAGCCGAGACCCAGTACTTC. As protein: CASSVVRAETQYF. Full variable domain (rest looked up from reference TRBV2 and TRBJ2-5): EPEVTQTPSHQVTQMGQEVILRCVPISNHLYFYWYRQILGQKVEFLVSFYNNEISEKSEIFDDQFSVERPDGSNFTLKIRSTKLEDSAMYFCASSVVRAETQYFGPGTRLLVL.

The chain employs TRBV14 and TRBJ2-7; D perhaps matches TRBD1 (5 bases). CDR1 SGHDN and CDR2 FVKESK come from the germline V gene. The ends were cut back, 2 bases at V and 6 bases at J, with 14 bases in the middle. The CDR3 spans 14 residues. The CDR3 spells CASSQYSRVCEQYF. In DNA, the CDR3 is TGTGCCAGCAGCCAATACTCCAGGGTCTGCGAGCAGTACTTC.

The sample holds one count of this clone. The chain has TRBV7-6 and TRBJ1-4, with 9 bases lining up with TRBD1. Germline V gene sequence: CDR1 SGHVS, CDR2 FNYEAQ. V trimming: 4 bases; J trimming: 3 bases; junction bases outside the gene matches: 3. CDR3 length equals 15 residues. In DNA, the CDR3 is TGTGCCAGCAGCTCCCGACAGGGGGCTAATGAAAAACTGTTTTTT. Its protein product is CASSSRQGANEKLFF.